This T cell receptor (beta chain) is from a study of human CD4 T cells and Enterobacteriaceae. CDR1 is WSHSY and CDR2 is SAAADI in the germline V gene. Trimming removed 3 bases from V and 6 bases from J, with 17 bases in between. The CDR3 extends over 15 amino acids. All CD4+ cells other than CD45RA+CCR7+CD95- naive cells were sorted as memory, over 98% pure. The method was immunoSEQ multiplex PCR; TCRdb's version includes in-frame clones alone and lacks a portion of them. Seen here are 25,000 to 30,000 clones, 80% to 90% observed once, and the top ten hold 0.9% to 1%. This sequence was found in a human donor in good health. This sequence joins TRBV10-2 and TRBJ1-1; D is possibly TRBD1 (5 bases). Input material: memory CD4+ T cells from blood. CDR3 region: CASSDFLGDGSEAFF. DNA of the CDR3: TGCGCCAGCAGTGATTTTTTAGGGGATGGGTCTGAAGCTTTCTTT.